This entry is about one T cell receptor beta chain. Its antigen remains unknown. The protocol was immunoSEQ multiplex PCR, while the TCRdb copy is restricted to in-frame clones and leaves out a portion. The sample consists of about 64,000 clones, about 87% of them appearing once. Sampling times: baseline, cycle 4 day 1, cycle 7 day 1. Germline CDR1 MNHEY, CDR2 SMNVEV (reference sequence). The CDR3 runs to 14 residues. Between the trimmed V and J ends, which lost 0 bases and 5 bases, there was a span of 10 bases. The data stem from a study of OX40 agonist ivuxolimab in advanced cancers. Study-level background: Patients in dose escalation had liver, melanoma, kidney or head and neck cancers. The study, taken as a whole, reports: Partial responders treated at 0.1-3.0 mg/kg exhibited clonal expansion among the lowest measured. Circulating CD4+ and CD8+ T cells showed clonal expansion by week 6 at 0.1 to 3.0 mg/kg.

The chain employs TRBV27 and TRBJ1-1, with D tentatively TRBD1 (6 bases). The TCR sequence derives from an adult with an advanced solid tumor such as melanoma, head and neck, liver or kidney cancer. Sequenced here: CD4+ or CD8+ T cells sorted from blood, sampled in a trial of the OX40 agonist ivuxolimab. CDR3 protein: CASSLSRGDTEAFF. CDR3 DNA sequence: TGTGCCAGCAGTTTATCGAGGGGGGATACTGAAGCTTTCTTT.